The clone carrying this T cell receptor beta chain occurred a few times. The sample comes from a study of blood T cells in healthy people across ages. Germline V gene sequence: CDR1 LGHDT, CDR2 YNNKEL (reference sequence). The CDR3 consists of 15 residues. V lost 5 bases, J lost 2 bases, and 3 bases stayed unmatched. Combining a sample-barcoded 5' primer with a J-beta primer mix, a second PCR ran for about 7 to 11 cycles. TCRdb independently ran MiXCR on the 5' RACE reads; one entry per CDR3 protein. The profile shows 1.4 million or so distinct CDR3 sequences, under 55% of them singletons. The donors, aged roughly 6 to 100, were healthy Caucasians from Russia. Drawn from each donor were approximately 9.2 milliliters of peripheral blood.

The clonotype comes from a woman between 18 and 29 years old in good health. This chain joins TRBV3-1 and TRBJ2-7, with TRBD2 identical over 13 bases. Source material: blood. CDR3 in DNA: TGTGCCAGCAGCTGGGGACTAGCGGGAACCTACGAGCAGTACTTC. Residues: CASSWGLAGTYEQYF.